This TCR beta chain was sequenced during a study of blood T cell repertoires in COVID-19. Study context: Sites across the United States, Italy and Spain contributed samples from acute and convalescent COVID-19.

This clone was counted between two and nine times. Here immunoSEQ multiplex PCR was the method, and the copy in TCRdb shows in-frame clones only, minus some. The profile shows about 200,000 clones, 82% of them singletons. V gave up 3 bases and J gave up 0 bases, with 15 bases separating them. This CDR3 region has 18 residues. Germline CDR1 and CDR2: KGHSH and LQKENI. V gene TRBV18 combines with J gene TRBJ1-6; D gene ambiguous. Sequenced sample: PBMCs or T cells enriched from blood (not recorded which). The sequence derives from a man aged 35 to 55 who had recovered from COVID-19. Here the CDR3 reads CASSPSPAGSSYNSPLHF. DNA of the CDR3: TGTGCCAGCTCACCTTCTCCGGCAGGCAGCTCCTATAATTCACCCCTCCACTTT. The full variable domain, its missing parts supplied by reference TRBV18 and TRBJ1-6, is NAGVMQNPRHLVRRRGQEARLRCSPMKGHSHVYWYRQLPEEGLKFMVYLQKENIIDESGMPKERFSAEFPKEGPSILRIQQVVRGDSAAYFCASSPSPAGSSYNSPLHFGNGTRLTVT.